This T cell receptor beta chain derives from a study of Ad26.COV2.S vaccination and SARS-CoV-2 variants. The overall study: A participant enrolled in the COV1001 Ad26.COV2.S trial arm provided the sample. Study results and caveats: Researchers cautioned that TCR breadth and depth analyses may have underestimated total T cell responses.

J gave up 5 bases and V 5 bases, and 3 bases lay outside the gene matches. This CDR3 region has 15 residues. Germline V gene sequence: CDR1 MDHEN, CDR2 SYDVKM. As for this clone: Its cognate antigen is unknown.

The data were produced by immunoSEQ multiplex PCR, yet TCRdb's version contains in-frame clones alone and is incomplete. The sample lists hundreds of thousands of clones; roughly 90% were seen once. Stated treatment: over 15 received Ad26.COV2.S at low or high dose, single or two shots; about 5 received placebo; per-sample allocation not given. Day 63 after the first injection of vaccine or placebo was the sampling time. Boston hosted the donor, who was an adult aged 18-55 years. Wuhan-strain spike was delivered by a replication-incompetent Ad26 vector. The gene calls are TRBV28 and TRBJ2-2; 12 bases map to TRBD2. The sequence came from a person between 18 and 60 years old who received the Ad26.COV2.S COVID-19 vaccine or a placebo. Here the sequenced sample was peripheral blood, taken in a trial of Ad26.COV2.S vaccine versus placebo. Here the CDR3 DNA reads TGTGCCAGCAGTGCACTAGCGGGAGGTACCGGGGAGCTGTTTTTT. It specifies CASSALAGGTGELFF.